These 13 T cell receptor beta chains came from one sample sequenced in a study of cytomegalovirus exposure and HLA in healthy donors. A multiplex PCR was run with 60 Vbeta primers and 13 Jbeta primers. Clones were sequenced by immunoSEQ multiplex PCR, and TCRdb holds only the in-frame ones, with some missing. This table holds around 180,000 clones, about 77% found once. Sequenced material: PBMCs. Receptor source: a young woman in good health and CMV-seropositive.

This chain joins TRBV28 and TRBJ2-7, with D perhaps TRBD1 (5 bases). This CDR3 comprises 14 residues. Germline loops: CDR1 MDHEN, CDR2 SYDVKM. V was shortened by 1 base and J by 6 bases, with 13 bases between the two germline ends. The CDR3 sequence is CASSLSVRASEQYF. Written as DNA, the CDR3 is TGTGCCAGCAGTTTATCGGTCAGGGCCTCCGAGCAGTACTTC.

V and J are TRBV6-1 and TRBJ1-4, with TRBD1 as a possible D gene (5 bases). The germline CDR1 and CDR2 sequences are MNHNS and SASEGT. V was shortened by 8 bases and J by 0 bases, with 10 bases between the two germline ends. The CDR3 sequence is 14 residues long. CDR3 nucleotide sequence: TGTGCCAGCGGGGGGTATGCAACTAATGAAAAACTGTTTTTT. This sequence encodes CASGGYATNEKLFF.

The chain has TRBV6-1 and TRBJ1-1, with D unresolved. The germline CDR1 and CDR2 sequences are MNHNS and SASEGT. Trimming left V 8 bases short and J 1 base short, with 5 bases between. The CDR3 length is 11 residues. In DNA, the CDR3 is TGTGCCAGCCTTAGGAACACTGAAGCTTTCTTT. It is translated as CASLRNTEAFF.

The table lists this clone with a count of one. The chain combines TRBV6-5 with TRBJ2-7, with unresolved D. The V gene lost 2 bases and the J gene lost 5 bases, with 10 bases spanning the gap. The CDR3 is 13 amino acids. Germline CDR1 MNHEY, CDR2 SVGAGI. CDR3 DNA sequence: TGTGCCAGCAGTTACCGACTGGAGAACGAGCAGTACTTC. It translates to CASSYRLENEQYF.

CDR3 coding DNA: TGTGCCACCAGCAGAGTCTGGGACAGGGATACTGAAGCTTTCTTT. Translation: CATSRVWDRDTEAFF. The J gene is TRBJ1-1, the V gene TRBV15; 9 bases are shared with TRBD1. CDR1 is LNHNV, CDR2 YYDKDF, per germline (reference sequence). Losses at the gene ends were 1 base for V and 5 bases for J; bases not matched to a gene: 5. This CDR3 contains 15 residues.

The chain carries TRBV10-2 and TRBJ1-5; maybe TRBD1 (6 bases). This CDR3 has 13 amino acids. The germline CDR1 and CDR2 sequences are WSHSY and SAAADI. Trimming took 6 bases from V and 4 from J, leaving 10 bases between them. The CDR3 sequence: CASSVQGNQPQHF. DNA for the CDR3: TGCGCCAGCAGCGTCCAGGGGAATCAGCCCCAGCATTTT.

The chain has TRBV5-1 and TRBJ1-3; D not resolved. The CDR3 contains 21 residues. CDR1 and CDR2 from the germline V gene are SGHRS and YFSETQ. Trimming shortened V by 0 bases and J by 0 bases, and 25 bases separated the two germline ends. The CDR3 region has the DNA TGCGCCAGCAGCTTGGGTTTGGGTTGGAGGACCCGGAACAACTCTGGAAACACCATATATTTT. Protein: CASSLGLGWRTRNNSGNTIYF.

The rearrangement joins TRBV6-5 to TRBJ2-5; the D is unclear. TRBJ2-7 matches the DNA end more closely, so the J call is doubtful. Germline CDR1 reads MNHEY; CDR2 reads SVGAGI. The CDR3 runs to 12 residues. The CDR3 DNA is TGTGCCAGCAGTTACTCTCCCCACGAGCAGTACTTC. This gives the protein CASSYSPHEQYF.

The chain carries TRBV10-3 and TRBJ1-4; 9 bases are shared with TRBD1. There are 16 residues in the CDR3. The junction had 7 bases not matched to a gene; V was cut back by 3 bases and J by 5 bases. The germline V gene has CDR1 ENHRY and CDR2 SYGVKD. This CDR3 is CAISDLGGTGNEKLFF. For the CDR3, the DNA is TGTGCCATCAGTGATCTGGGAGGGACAGGGAATGAAAAACTGTTTTTT.

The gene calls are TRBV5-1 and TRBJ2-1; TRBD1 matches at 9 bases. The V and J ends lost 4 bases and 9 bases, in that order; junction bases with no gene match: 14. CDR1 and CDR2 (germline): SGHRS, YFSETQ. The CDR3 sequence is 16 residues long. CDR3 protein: CASSATGGALACEQFF. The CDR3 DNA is TGCGCCAGCAGCGCTACAGGGGGCGCGTTAGCGTGTGAGCAGTTCTTC.

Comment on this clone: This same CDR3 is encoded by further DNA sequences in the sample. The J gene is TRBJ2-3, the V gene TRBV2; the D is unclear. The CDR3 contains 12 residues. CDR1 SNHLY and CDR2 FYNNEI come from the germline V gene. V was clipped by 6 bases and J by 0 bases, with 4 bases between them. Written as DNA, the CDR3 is TGTGCCAGCAGGGAGAGCACAGATACGCAGTATTTT. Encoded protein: CASRESTDTQYF.

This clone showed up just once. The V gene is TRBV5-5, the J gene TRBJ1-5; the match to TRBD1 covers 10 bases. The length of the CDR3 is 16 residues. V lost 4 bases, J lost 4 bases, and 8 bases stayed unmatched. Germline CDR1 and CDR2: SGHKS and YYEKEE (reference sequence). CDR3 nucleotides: TGTGCCAGCAGCCCAGTCCCGGGACAGGGGAATCAGCCCCAGCATTTT. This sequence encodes CASSPVPGQGNQPQHF.

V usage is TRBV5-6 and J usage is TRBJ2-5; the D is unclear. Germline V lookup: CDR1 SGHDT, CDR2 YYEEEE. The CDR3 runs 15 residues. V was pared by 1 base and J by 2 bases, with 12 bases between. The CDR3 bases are TGTGCCAGCAGCTTGTGGGCAGGTGGGCAAGAGACCCAGTACTTC. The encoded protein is CASSLWAGGQETQYF.